The rows below give T cell receptor beta chains drawn from one sample of a study of shared T cell receptors in the human thymus. Profiling relied on immunoSEQ multiplex PCR, and the TCRdb table lists in-frame clones only, not all of them. The sample yields almost 550,000 clones, about 80% seen once. These records were also assigned to another study, of human thymus T cells.

The specimen was thymocytes. The receptor source for this set is a boy in the first two years of life with a congenital heart defect. The CDR3 runs from the conserved cysteine through the conserved F or W. The order of the fields is CDR3 protein, V gene, D gene, J gene, clone size. D genes are given only for firm matches. For some rows the clone size is stated as once, few or many, or as a class when expanded; others skip it.

CASSRPGGRAGEQFF,TRBV14,TRBD2,TRBJ2-1,-
CASSIERGAYEQYF,TRBV6-5,TRBD2,TRBJ2-7,-
CASMRGEGSYEQYF,TRBV6-1,-,TRBJ2-7,-
CASSHQGLAGRELFF,TRBV23-1,TRBD2,TRBJ2-2,once
CAIGTSRTDTQYF,TRBV19,-,TRBJ2-3,-
CASSPIAHLYGYTF,TRBV6-5,-,TRBJ1-2,-
CASGKREGNTGELFF,TRBV19,TRBD2,TRBJ2-2,-
CASSPDGSSADTQYF,TRBV11-2,-,TRBJ2-3,-
CSVDSQNYGYTF,TRBV29-1,-,TRBJ1-2,-
CASSISAGPGPEKLFF,TRBV11-2,-,TRBJ1-4,-
CATSRDKGQSHTDTQYF,TRBV15,TRBD1,TRBJ2-3,-
CASSLAGHPSGRSYNEQFF,TRBV5-1,TRBD2,TRBJ2-1,-
CASSPWRGLRSYNEQFF,TRBV4-3,TRBD2,TRBJ2-1,-
CASSLWTTGNTIYF,TRBV5-6,-,TRBJ1-3,few
CASSSLGGGEETQYF,TRBV7-2,TRBD2,TRBJ2-5,-
CASSLMPKDRGWAYEQYF,TRBV28,TRBD1,TRBJ2-7,-
CAWSVLLEWGPELRNF,TRBV30,-,TRBJ2-7,-
CASSQGGWVAEQYF,TRBV28,TRBD1,TRBJ2-7,-
CATTGLSNQPQHF,TRBV6-6,-,TRBJ1-5,-
CASSLAQVYGYTF,TRBV5-6,-,TRBJ1-2,-
CASSQGGGGGYTF,TRBV14,-,TRBJ1-2,-
CAWSQLGLAGAGWGAGELFF,TRBV30,TRBD2,TRBJ2-2,-
CASSEGSGTAFRIYGYTF,TRBV5-1,TRBD1,TRBJ1-2,-
CASSPKENREWTGELFF,TRBV14,-,TRBJ2-2,-
CASSPPPGESGNQPQHF,TRBV28,-,TRBJ1-5,-
CASSPRGRTSSYNEQFF,TRBV5-4,-,TRBJ2-1,-
CASSLMREGETQYF,TRBV5-1,TRBD2,TRBJ2-5,-
CSGGCEGQTTEAFF,TRBV29-1,-,TRBJ1-1,-
CASSQDGGRGLAGVEQYF,TRBV4-1,TRBD2,TRBJ2-7,-
CASSLVAEINYGYTF,TRBV5-1,-,TRBJ1-2,-